This T cell receptor (beta chain) was sequenced for a study of blood T cell repertoires in COVID-19 (dated by TCRdb to 2019 to 2021). Regarding the complete study: Collaborator samples came from the United States, Italy and Spain and covered acute and convalescent phases of COVID-19. The prospective study material was composed of cDNA or gDNA derived from T cells, B-cell-depleted T cells, or PBMCs. The dataset comprised deeply sampled blood TCRbeta repertoires from subjects exposed to, actively infected with, or recovered from COVID-19. The repertoires were released in a freely available public database meant as a resource for research on the immune response to SARS-CoV-2. Samples came from the ongoing ImmuneRACE study (first 160 participants) plus 1,254 subjects from 6 global collaborators. The sample metadata nearly always contained a de-identified subject ID, COVID-19 status, age in years and sex. Where available, HLA class I and class II types were taken from metadata supplied by the sample provider and were not determined by assay-based typing. General conclusions and limits of the study: How much clinical and demographic metadata was included differed by source and by participant, and the metadata was provided uncurated.

TCRbeta CDR3 regions were amplified from genomic DNA by means of the immunoSEQ Assay, a bias-controlled multiplex PCR. Concerning the study's data processing: Within the assay, amplification of reference gene primers was used to estimate how many nucleated cells each sample contained. To quantify the absolute abundance of each unique TCRbeta CDR3 rearrangement, sequence reads were collapsed and filtered. For each sample, productive Simpson clonality was calculated as the square root of Simpson's diversity index across productive rearrangements. Entries here come from immuneACCESS through TCRdb and include only in-frame sequences with V and J called. Some clones fail to appear in such tables; in the studies checked, an unresolved V gene covers under half of the shortfall, and the cause of the remainder is unknown. V, J and clone size were drawn from that table, and D and trimming were deduced from the DNA. The sample contains over 120,000 clones, around 89% of them found a single time. 2.5% to 3% of the sample lies in the top ten.

With respect to this clone: Its antigen specificity is not known. Base qualities are not provided; no much larger clone lies one nucleotide away.

The collaborating institutions used their own protocols to collect whole blood in K2EDTA tubes. Collaborator samples were shipped for TCRbeta analysis as frozen whole blood, isolated PBMCs, or DNA extracted from either sample type. Trimming takes 2 bases off V and 2 bases off J; junction bases not matched to a gene: 5. Including the terminal cysteine and phenylalanine, the CDR3 comprises 16 residues. Only the CDR3 region is kept as DNA, spanning 48 bases read in frame from base 1. The germline V gene gives CDR1 as LGHNT and CDR2 as FRNRAP. Sequencing was carried out using peripheral blood. The clonotype comes from a man between 60 and 75 years old with active or convalescent COVID-19. This chain is built from TRBV12-5 and TRBJ2-3; TRBD2 aligns with 9 central bases. The DNA sequence reads TGTGCTAGTGGTTTGTACGAGCGGGGGGTCACAGATACGCAGTATTTT. Its coded protein is CASGLYERGVTDTQYF. Full variable domain (CDR3 extended with the reference TRBV12-5 and TRBJ2-3 proteins): DARVTQTPRHKVTEMGQEVTMRCQPILGHNTVFWYRQTMMQGLELLAYFRNRAPLDDSGMPKDRFSAEMPDATLATLKIQPSEPRDSAVYFCASGLYERGVTDTQYFGPGTRLTVL.